The 5 T cell receptor beta chains presented below share a single source sample, sequenced in a study of blood T cell repertoires in COVID-19. The protocol was immunoSEQ multiplex PCR, while the TCRdb copy is restricted to in-frame clones and leaves out a portion. The sample lists 110,000 to 150,000 clones, around three quarters seen once, with around 4% in the top ten. The sequenced sample consisted of peripheral blood. These receptors were collected from a man aged 55 to 69 with acute or convalescent COVID-19.

The rearrangement links TRBV30 to TRBJ1-4; 8 nucleotides line up with TRBD1. The germline CDR1 and CDR2 sequences are GTSNPN and SVGIG (reference sequence). CDR3 length: 14 amino acids. V trimming: 2 bases; J trimming: 7 bases; junction bases outside the gene matches: 6. The CDR3 loop reads CAWSPETGVEKLFF. For the CDR3, the DNA is TGTGCCTGGAGTCCAGAGACAGGGGTTGAAAAACTGTTTTTT.

V usage is TRBV6-6 and J usage is TRBJ2-1; 7 nucleotides line up with TRBD1. After removal of 5 bases from V and 8 bases from J, the junction contained 12 bases not matched to a gene. The CDR3 runs 15 residues. Germline CDR1 and CDR2: MNHNY and SVGAGI (reference sequence). The CDR3 sequence is CASSLQRQGWDEQFF. In nucleotides, the CDR3 is TGTGCCAGCAGTCTACAAAGACAGGGCTGGGATGAGCAGTTCTTC.

This rearrangement joins TRBV5-1 to TRBJ1-1; the match to TRBD1 covers 7 bases. This CDR3 comprises 15 residues. Per the germline V gene, CDR1 is SGHRS and CDR2 is YFSETQ. V shed 3 bases and J 0 bases; nucleotides not matched to a gene: 5. The CDR3 sequence is CASSWDGTVNTEAFF. The CDR3, as DNA: TGCGCCAGCAGCTGGGATGGGACAGTGAACACTGAAGCTTTCTTT.

V and J are TRBV5-6 and TRBJ1-2, with a weak D call TRBD1 (5 bases). Germline V lookup: CDR1 SGHDT, CDR2 YYEEEE. V gave up 4 bases and J gave up 4 bases, with 11 bases separating them. The CDR3 runs 13 residues. Written as DNA, the CDR3 is TGTGCCAGCAGCGACGGGACTCCCTATGGCTACACCTTC. It codes for CASSDGTPYGYTF.

This chain uses TRBV28 with TRBJ1-5, with 10 bases that match TRBD1. With 3 bases clipped from V and 8 bases from J, the junction kept 13 bases outside the gene matches. The CDR3 is 17 amino acids. CDR1 is MDHEN and CDR2 is SYDVKM in the germline V gene. As DNA, the CDR3 is TGTGCCAGCAGTTTCGCCAGACAGGGGGCTTTGATTGAGCCCCAGCATTTT. This sequence encodes CASSFARQGALIEPQHF. The variable domain in full, with the rest retrieved from reference TRBV28 and TRBJ1-5, is DVKVTQSSRYLVKRTGEKVFLECVQDMDHENMFWYRQDPGLGLRLIYFSYDVKMKEKGDIPEGYSVSREKKERFSLILESASTNQTSMYLCASSFARQGALIEPQHFGDGTRLSIL.